Described below is a single T cell receptor (beta chain) sequence and its context. This sample was included in a study of T cell changes during pregnancy in multiple sclerosis. V lost 10 bases, J lost 3 bases, and 18 bases lay in between. Germline CDR1 reads MNHEY; CDR2 reads SVGAGI. The CDR3 is 14 residues long. Assay used: immunoSEQ multiplex PCR; TCRdb lists only in-frame clones, some missing. Here the sample spans around 69,000 clones, roughly 92% being singletons. The chain uses TRBV6-5 and TRBJ1-1; a possible D gene is TRBD1 (6 bases). The sequence derives from a female donor in good health, enrolled as a control in a pregnancy study. The source was peripheral blood, collected in the third trimester of pregnancy. The CDR3 is CATTPTGIDTEAFF. The CDR3 coding sequence is TGTGCCACCACTCCAACAGGGATCGACACTGAAGCTTTCTTT.